The 3 T cell receptor beta chains below all came from one sample that was sequenced in a study of T cells in Graves' hyperthyroidism and ophthalmopathy. Authors of the study amplified TCR beta CDR3 regions from RNA transcripts. The TCR CDR3 was amplified in a first-round RT-PCR using the HTBI primer set. MiXCR, applied by TCRdb to the multiplex PCR reads, yields one record per CDR3 protein. The repertoire holds hundreds of thousands of distinct CDR3 sequences, with roughly 17% as singletons. Sequencing was carried out using blood. The receptors here all came from a woman aged 18-29 years with Graves' ophthalmopathy.

The chain joins TRBV9 to TRBJ2-3; unclear D gene. V was cut by 0 bases and J by 3 bases, with 5 bases left in between. Looked up from germline, CDR1 is SGDLS and CDR2 is YYNGEE. This CDR3 spans 13 amino acids. The CDR3 bases are TGTGCCAGCAGCGTAGAGCTGACAGATACGCAGTATTTT. Encoded protein: CASSVELTDTQYF.

The CDR3 DNA reads TGTGCCATCGGCGGGGGGAGCAATGAGCAGTTCTTC. Its protein is CAIGGGSNEQFF. The V and J genes are TRBV10-3 and TRBJ2-1; 8 bases are shared with TRBD2. V lost 8 bases to trimming and J lost 6 bases; unmatched junction nucleotides: 3. The CDR3 loop spans 12 amino acids. The germline CDR1 and CDR2 sequences are ENHRY and SYGVKD.

The V call is TRBV19, the J call TRBJ1-1; TRBD1 aligns across 10 bases. In germline, CDR1 is LNHDA, CDR2 SQIVND (reference sequence). After removal of 7 bases from V and 5 bases from J, the junction contained 10 bases not matched to a gene. This CDR3 has 15 amino acids. CDR3 in amino acids: CASTLGTGAYTEAFF. In DNA, the CDR3 is TGTGCCAGTACCTTGGGGACAGGGGCGTATACTGAAGCTTTCTTT.